The rows below give T cell receptor beta chains drawn from one sample of a study of T cell responses to AZD1222 COVID-19 vaccine. Some clones are missing from TCRdb's copy, which holds only in-frame ones; the method was immunoSEQ multiplex PCR. Among roughly 130,000 clones, roughly nine tenths were seen once, and the ten largest hold under 3.5%. Sequences were derived from peripheral blood, sampled on day 0 of AZD1222 vaccination. These receptors were taken from an adult in good health. Each CDR3 is given with its conserved first and last residue. A D gene is named only where the DNA matches it firmly. Where a row states a size, it is once, few, many or the class of an expanded clone; other rows omit it.

J	V	D	size	length	CDR3	DNA
TRBJ2-7	TRBV9	.	.	18	CASSVGVGGGGRTYEQYF	TGTGCCAGCAGCGTAGGGGTTGGAGGGGGTGGTCGAACCTACGAGCAGTACTTC
TRBJ1-5	TRBV4-2	.	.	15	CASSQGQDPNQPQHF	TGTGCCAGCAGCCAAGGGCAAGATCCCAATCAGCCCCAGCATTTT
TRBJ2-3	TRBV19	TRBD2	.	16	CASSRTGTSGTDTQYF	TGTGCCAGTAGTAGAACCGGGACTAGCGGCACAGATACGCAGTATTTT
TRBJ1-1	TRBV28	TRBD1	.	15	CASCTGTGVYGEAFF	TGTGCCAGCTGCACCGGGACAGGGGTTTATGGTGAAGCTTTCTTT
TRBJ1-6	TRBV2	.	few	13	CASSSEGDSPLHF	TGTGCCAGCAGCTCCGAGGGGGATTCACCCCTCCACTTT
TRBJ1-3	TRBV5-4	.	.	14	CASSSGTSGNTIYF	TGTGCCAGCAGCTCGGGGACATCTGGAAACACCATATATTTT
TRBJ2-5	TRBV10-3	TRBD1	.	13	CAIKGQGSETQYF	TGTGCCATCAAGGGACAGGGGTCGGAGACCCAGTACTTC
TRBJ1-5	TRBV2	.	few	13	CASAFALRQPQHF	TGTGCCAGCGCGTTCGCCCTGAGGCAGCCCCAGCATTTT
TRBJ1-1	TRBV5-1	.	.	14	CASSLEGGGTEAFF	TGCGCCAGCAGCTTAGAGGGGGGAGGTACTGAAGCTTTCTTT
TRBJ2-3	TRBV19	.	.	12	CASWWATDTQYF	TGTGCCTCGTGGTGGGCCACAGATACGCAGTATTTT
TRBJ2-3	TRBV15	.	.	15	CATSRGRASTDTQYF	TGTGCCACCAGCAGAGGGAGAGCTAGCACAGATACGCAGTATTTT
TRBJ2-4	TRBV6-5	.	.	15	CASSYGRLTQNIQYF	TGTGCCAGCAGTTACGGTCGGCTGACTCAAAACATTCAGTACTTC
TRBJ2-7	TRBV4-1	TRBD1	.	14	CASSQEQGTYEQYF	TGCGCCAGCAGCCAAGAACAGGGGACCTACGAGCAGTACTTC
TRBJ1-1	TRBV4-1	.	.	13	CASSQERGTEAFF	TGCGCCAGCAGCCAAGAACGGGGCACTGAAGCTTTCTTT
TRBJ2-1	TRBV5-6	.	.	11	CASSDLNEQFF	TGTGCCAGCAGCGACCTTAATGAGCAGTTCTTC
TRBJ1-3	TRBV5-1	.	once	14	CASSKTSSGNTIYF	TGCGCCAGCAGTAAGACAAGCTCTGGAAACACCATATATTTT
TRBJ1-2	TRBV4-1	.	.	15	CASSQTLADNYGYTF	TGCGCCAGCAGCCAGACCTTGGCAGATAACTATGGCTACACCTTC
TRBJ1-3	TRBV5-1	.	.	16	CASSLEGFTVGNTIYF	TGCGCCAGCAGCTTGGAAGGTTTCACAGTCGGAAACACCATATATTTT
TRBJ2-2	TRBV27	.	.	10	CASGAGELFF	TGTGCCAGTGGTGCCGGGGAGCTGTTTTTT
TRBJ2-3	TRBV27	.	.	14	CASSLLQGSDTQYF	TGTGCCAGCAGTTTACTACAGGGCTCAGATACGCAGTATTTT
TRBJ2-3	TRBV5-1	.	.	14	CASSLVSGSDTQYF	TGCGCCAGCAGCTTGGTCAGCGGTTCAGATACGCAGTATTTT
TRBJ1-1	TRBV7-2	.	.	14	CASSRGPSDTEAFF	TGTGCCAGCAGCCGGGGGCCCTCGGACACTGAAGCTTTCTTT
TRBJ1-1	TRBV29-1	TRBD1	.	13	CSGGRGRSSEAFF	TGCAGCGGAGGCAGGGGGCGAAGTTCTGAAGCTTTCTTT
TRBJ1-4	TRBV27	.	.	16	CASSFQVRDGNEKLFF	TGTGCCAGCAGTTTCCAGGTCCGGGACGGAAATGAAAAACTGTTTTTT
TRBJ2-1	TRBV10-3	.	.	15	CAISESGEVQGEQFF	TGTGCCATCAGTGAGTCAGGAGAGGTCCAGGGTGAGCAGTTCTTC
TRBJ2-7	TRBV7-2	TRBD1	.	16	CASSLEARGLRYEQYF	TGTGCCAGCAGCTTAGAAGCCAGGGGGCTCCGATACGAGCAGTACTTC
TRBJ2-3	TRBV25-1	.	.	16	CASSLGRLGSTDTQYF	TGTGCCAGCAGTTTGGGACGTCTAGGTAGCACAGATACGCAGTATTTT
TRBJ2-7	TRBV19	.	.	14	CASSYSGVPYEQYF	TGTGCCAGTAGCTATTCAGGGGTACCCTACGAGCAGTACTTC
TRBJ1-2	TRBV28	.	.	14	CASSLPDRWYGYTF	TGTGCCAGCAGTTTACCGGACAGATGGTATGGCTACACCTTC
TRBJ2-3	TRBV7-9	.	once	13	CASSFASTDTQYF	TGTGCCAGCAGCTTCGCGTCCACAGATACGCAGTATTTT
TRBJ1-2	TRBV9	.	.	14	CASSANGGNYGYTF	TGTGCCAGCAGCGCGAATGGGGGGAACTATGGCTACACCTTC
TRBJ1-1	TRBV15	TRBD1	once	14	CATIRQGMSTEAFF	TGTGCCACCATCCGACAGGGGATGAGCACTGAAGCTTTCTTT
TRBJ1-3	TRBV7-9	.	.	13	CASRGEAGNTIYF	TGTGCCAGCAGGGGGGAGGCTGGAAACACCATATATTTT
TRBJ1-1	TRBV16	.	.	14	CASSQSGQGTEAFF	TGTGCCAGCAGCCAATCAGGGCAGGGGACTGAAGCTTTCTTT
TRBJ1-1	TRBV10-1	.	.	13	CASSEGPLTSAFF	TGCGCCAGCAGTGAAGGTCCATTGACCTCGGCTTTCTTT
TRBJ2-7	TRBV9	TRBD2	.	14	CASSVGGRAYEQYF	TGTGCCAGCAGCGTAGGAGGGAGGGCCTACGAGCAGTACTTC
TRBJ1-2	TRBV2	.	.	15	CASSEDQGTAYGYTF	TGTGCCAGCAGTGAGGATCAGGGGACGGCATATGGCTACACCTTC
TRBJ2-1	TRBV27	.	.	16	CASSLRIEGGRRGQFF	TGTGCCAGCAGCCTCCGGATAGAGGGAGGACGGAGGGGGCAGTTCTTC
TRBJ1-5	TRBV27	TRBD1	.	14	CASSLRQGNQPQHF	TGTGCCAGCAGTTTACGACAGGGGAATCAGCCCCAGCATTTT
TRBJ1-6	TRBV19	.	few	15	CASSTGWGGSSPLHF	TGTGCCAGTAGTACCGGTTGGGGTGGTTCTTCACCCCTCCACTTT
TRBJ2-1	TRBV7-8	TRBD2	.	17	CASSLGLGRTSGNEQFF	TGTGCCAGCAGCTTAGGCTTAGGAAGGACTAGCGGGAATGAGCAGTTCTTC
TRBJ2-1	TRBV5-8	TRBD1	.	15	CASSWGTGKRNEQFF	TGTGCCAGCAGCTGGGGGACAGGTAAAAGGAATGAGCAGTTCTTC
TRBJ1-1	TRBV4-3	.	.	13	CASSQGTPTEAFF	TGCGCCAGCAGCCAAGGGACCCCCACTGAAGCTTTCTTT
TRBJ2-1	TRBV10-2	.	few	15	CASRNFERSYNEQFF	TGCGCCAGCAGGAACTTCGAGAGATCCTACAATGAGCAGTTCTTC
TRBJ2-5	TRBV5-4	.	.	15	CASSLARDRRGTQYF	TGTGCCAGCAGCTTGGCCCGGGACCGCCGGGGAACCCAGTACTTC
TRBJ1-6	TRBV6-2/TRBV6-3	.	.	15	CASSYSGDYNSPLHF	TGTGCCAGCAGTTACTCGGGGGACTATAATTCACCCCTCCACTTT
TRBJ2-2	TRBV30	.	.	14	CAWSKGLNTGELFF	TGTGCCTGGAGTAAAGGACTGAACACCGGGGAGCTGTTTTTT
TRBJ2-7	TRBV12-5	.	.	16	CASGLVLGKLRYEQYF	TGTGCTAGTGGTTTGGTACTCGGCAAACTCAGGTACGAGCAGTACTTC